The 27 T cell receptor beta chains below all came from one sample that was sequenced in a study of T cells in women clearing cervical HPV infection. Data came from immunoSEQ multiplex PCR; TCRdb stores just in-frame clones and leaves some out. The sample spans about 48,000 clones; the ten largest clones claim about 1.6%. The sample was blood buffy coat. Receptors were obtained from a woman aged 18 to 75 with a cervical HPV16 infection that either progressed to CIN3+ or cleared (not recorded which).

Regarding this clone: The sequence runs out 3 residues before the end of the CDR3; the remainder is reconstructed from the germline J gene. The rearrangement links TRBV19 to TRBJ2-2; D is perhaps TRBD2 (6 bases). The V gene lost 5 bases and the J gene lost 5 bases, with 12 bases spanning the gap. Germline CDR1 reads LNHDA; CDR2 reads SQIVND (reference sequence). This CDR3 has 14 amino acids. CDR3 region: CASSSLGLTGELFF. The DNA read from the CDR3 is TGTGCCAGTAGTTCCCTCGGACTAACCGGGGAG.

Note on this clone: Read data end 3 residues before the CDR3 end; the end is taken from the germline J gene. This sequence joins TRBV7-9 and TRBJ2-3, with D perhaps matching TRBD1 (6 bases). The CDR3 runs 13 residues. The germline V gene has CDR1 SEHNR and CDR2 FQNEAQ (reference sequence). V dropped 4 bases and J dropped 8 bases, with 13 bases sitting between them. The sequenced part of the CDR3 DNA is TGTGCCAGCAGCTCGGACAGCTACGGTACG. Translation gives CASSSDSYGT. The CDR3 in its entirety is CASSSDSYGTQYF.

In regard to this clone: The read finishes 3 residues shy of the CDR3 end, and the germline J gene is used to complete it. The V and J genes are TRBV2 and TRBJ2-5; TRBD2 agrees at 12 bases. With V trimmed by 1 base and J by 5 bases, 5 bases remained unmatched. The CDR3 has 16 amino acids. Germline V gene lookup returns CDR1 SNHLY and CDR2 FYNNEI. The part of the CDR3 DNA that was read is TGTGCCAGCAGTGAAGGACTAGCGGGAGTGAGGGAGACC. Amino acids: CASSEGLAGVRET. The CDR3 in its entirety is CASSEGLAGVRETQYF.

The part of the CDR3 DNA that was read is TGTGCCAGTAGTACGAACAGGGGGCGCTTATACAATGAG. Translation gives CASSTNRGRLYNE. In full, the CDR3 is CASSTNRGRLYNEQFF. This sequence joins TRBV19 and TRBJ2-1; TRBD1 matches 9 bases. The CDR3 goes on 3 residues after the read ends, and that part is filled in from the germline J gene. V lost 4 bases to trimming and J lost 4 bases; unmatched junction nucleotides: 8. CDR1 and CDR2 (germline): LNHDA, SQIVND (reference sequence). The CDR3 is 16 amino acids.

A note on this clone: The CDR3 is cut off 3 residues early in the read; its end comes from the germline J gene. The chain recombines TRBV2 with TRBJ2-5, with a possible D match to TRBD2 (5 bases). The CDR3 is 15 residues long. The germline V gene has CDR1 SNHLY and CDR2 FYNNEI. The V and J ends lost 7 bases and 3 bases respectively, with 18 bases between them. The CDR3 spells CASTLDVAREETQYF. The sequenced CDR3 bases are TGTGCCAGCACATTGGACGTAGCGAGGGAAGAGACC.

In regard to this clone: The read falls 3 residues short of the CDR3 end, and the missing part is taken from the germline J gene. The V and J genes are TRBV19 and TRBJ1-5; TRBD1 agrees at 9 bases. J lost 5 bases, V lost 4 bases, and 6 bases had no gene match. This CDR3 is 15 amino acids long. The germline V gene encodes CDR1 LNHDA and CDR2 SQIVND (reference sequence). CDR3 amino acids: CASSTLRDRDQPQHF. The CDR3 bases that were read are TGTGCCAGTAGTACTCTCCGGGACAGGGATCAGCCC.

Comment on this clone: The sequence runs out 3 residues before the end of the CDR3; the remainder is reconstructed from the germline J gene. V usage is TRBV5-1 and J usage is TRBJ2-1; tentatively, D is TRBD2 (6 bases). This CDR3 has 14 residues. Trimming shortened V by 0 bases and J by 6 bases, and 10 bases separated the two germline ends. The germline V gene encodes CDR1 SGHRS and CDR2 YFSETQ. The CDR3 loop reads CASSLDRRGNEQFF. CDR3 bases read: TGCGCCAGCAGCTTGGATCGGCGGGGCAATGAG. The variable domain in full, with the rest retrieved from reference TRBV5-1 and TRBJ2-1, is KAGVTQTPRYLIKTRGQQVTLSCSPISGHRSVSWYQQTPGQGLQFLFEYFSETQRNKGNFPGRFSGRQFSNSRSEMNVSTLELGDSALYLCASSLDRRGNEQFFGPGTRLTVL.

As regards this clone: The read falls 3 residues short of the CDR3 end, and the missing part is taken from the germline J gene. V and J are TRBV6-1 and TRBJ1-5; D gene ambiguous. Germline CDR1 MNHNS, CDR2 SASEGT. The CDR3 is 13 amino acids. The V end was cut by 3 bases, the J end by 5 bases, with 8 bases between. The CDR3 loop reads CASSDRRDQPQHF. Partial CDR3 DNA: TGTGCCAGCAGTGACCGTAGGGATCAGCCC.

The CDR3 DNA, read in part, is TGCGCCAGCAGCTTGGGACTAGCGGCTCCCGAG. This sequence encodes CASSLGLAAPE. The whole CDR3 protein reads CASSLGLAAPEQYF. The chain is built from TRBV5-1 and TRBJ2-7, with TRBD2 identical over 9 bases. The read finishes 3 residues shy of the CDR3 end, and the germline J gene is used to complete it. The V gene end was trimmed by 0 bases and the J gene end by 6 bases; junction bases not matched to a gene: 4. There are 14 residues in the CDR3. Germline assignment: CDR1 SGHRS and CDR2 YFSETQ.

The sequenced part of the CDR3 DNA is TGCGCCAGCAGCTCACAAACAAACAGCAATTCACCC. This sequence encodes CASSSQTNSNSP. The entire CDR3 protein reads CASSSQTNSNSPLHF. The chain has TRBV5-1 and TRBJ1-6, with unresolved D. The missing CDR3 end, 3 residues past where the read stops, is filled in from the germline J gene. The V end was cut by 3 bases, the J end by 7 bases, with 14 bases between. This CDR3 has 15 residues. The germline gives CDR1 SGHRS, CDR2 YFSETQ.

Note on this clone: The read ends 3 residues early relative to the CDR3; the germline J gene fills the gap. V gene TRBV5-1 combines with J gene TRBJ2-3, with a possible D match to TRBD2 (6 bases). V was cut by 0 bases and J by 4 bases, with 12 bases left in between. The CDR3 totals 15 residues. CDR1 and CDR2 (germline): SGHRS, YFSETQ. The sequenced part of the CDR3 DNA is TGCGCCAGCAGCTTGGCCGGTCCTAGCGCAGATACG. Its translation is CASSLAGPSADT. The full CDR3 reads CASSLAGPSADTQYF.

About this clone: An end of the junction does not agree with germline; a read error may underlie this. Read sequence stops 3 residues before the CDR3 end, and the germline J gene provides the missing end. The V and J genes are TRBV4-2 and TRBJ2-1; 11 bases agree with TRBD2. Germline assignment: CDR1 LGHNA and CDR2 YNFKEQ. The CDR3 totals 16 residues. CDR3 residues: CASSQDFSGGAGEQFF. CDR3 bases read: TGCGCCAGCAGCCAAGACTTTAGCGGGGGGGCTGGTGAG.

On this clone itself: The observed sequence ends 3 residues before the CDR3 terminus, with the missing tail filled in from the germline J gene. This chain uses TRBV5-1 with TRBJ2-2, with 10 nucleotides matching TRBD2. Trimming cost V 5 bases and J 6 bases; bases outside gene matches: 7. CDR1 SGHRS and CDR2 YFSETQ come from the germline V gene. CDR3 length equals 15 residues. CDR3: CASRSAGGPPGELFF. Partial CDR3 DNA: TGCGCCAGCAGATCAGCGGGAGGGCCCCCCGGGGAG.

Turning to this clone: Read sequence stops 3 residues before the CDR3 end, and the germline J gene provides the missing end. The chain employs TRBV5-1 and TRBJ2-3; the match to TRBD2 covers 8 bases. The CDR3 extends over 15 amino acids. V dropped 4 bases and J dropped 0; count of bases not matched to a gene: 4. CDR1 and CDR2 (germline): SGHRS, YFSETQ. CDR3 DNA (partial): TGCGCCAGCAGCCCGGGACTAGGAAGCACAGATACG. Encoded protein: CASSPGLGSTDT. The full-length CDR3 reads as CASSPGLGSTDTQYF.

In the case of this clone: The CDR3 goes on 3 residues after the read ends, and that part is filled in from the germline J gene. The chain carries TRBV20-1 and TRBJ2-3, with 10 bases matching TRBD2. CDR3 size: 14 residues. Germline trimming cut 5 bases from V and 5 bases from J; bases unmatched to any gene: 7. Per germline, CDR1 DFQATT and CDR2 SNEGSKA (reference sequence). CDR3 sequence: CSAGTSGAGDTQYF. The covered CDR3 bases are TGCAGTGCTGGCACTAGCGGGGCGGGAGATACG.

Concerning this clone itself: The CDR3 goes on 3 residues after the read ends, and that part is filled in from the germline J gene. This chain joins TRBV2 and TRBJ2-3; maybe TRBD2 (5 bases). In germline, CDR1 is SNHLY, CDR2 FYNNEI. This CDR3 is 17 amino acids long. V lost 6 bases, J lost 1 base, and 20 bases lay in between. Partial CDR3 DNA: TGTGCCAGCAGCTGGACCGCGGGCAGGACGGGCACAGATACG. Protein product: CASSWTAGRTGTDT. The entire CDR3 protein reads CASSWTAGRTGTDTQYF.

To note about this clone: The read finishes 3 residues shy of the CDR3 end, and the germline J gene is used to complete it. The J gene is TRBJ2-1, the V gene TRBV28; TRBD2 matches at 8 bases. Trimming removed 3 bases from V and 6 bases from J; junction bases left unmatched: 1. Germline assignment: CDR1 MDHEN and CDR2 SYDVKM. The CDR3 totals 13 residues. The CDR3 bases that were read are TGTGCCAGCAGTTTGGGACTAGGCAATGAG. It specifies CASSLGLGNE. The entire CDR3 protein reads CASSLGLGNEQFF.

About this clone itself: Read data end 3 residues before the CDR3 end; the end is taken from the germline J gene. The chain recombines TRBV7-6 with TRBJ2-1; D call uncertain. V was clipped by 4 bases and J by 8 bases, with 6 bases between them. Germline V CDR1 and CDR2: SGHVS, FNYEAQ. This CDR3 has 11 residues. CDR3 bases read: TGTGCCAGCAGCTCTACGTATGAG. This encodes CASSSTYE. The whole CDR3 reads CASSSTYEQFF. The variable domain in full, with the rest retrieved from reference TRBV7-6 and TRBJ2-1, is GAGVSQSPRYKVTKRGQDVALRCDPISGHVSLYWYRQALGQGPEFLTYFNYEAQQDKSGLPNDRFSAERPEGSISTLTIQRTEQRDSAMYRCASSSTYEQFFGPGTRLTVL.

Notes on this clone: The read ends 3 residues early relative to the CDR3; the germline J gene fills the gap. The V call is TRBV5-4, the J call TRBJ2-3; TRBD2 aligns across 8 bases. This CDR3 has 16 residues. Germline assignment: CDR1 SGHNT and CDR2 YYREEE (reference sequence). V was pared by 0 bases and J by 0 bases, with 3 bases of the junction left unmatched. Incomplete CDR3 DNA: TGTGCCAGCAGCTTGGATTTAGCGGGAAGCACAGATACG. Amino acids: CASSLDLAGSTDT. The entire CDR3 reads CASSLDLAGSTDTQYF.

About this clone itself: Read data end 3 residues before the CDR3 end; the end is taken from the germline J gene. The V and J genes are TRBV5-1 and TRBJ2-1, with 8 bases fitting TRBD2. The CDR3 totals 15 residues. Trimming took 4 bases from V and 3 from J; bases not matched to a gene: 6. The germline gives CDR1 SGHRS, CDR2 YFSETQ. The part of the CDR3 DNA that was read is TGCGCCAGCAGCCCCGGGACTAGATACTACAATGAG. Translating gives CASSPGTRYYNE. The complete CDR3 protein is CASSPGTRYYNEQFF.

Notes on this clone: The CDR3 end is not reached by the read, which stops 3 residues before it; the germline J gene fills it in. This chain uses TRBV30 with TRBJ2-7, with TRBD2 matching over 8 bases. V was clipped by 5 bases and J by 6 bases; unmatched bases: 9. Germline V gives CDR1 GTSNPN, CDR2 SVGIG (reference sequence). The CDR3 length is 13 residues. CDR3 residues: CAWEREHLSEQYF. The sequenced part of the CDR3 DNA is TGTGCCTGGGAGCGGGAGCACCTAAGCGAG.

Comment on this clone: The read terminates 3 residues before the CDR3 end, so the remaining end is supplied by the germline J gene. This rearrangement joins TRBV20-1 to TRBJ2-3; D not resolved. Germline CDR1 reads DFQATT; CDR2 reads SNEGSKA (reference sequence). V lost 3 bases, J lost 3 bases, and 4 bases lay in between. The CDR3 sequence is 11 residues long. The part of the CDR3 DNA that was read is TGCAGTGCTAGCCTAACAGATACG. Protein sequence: CSASLTDT. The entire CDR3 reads CSASLTDTQYF.

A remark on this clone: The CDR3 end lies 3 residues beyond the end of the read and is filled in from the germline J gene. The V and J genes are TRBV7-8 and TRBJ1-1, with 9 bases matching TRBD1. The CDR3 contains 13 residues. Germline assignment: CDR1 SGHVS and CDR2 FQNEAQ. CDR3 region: CASSLGTGREAFF. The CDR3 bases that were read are TGTGCCAGCAGCCTGGGGACAGGGCGAGAA.

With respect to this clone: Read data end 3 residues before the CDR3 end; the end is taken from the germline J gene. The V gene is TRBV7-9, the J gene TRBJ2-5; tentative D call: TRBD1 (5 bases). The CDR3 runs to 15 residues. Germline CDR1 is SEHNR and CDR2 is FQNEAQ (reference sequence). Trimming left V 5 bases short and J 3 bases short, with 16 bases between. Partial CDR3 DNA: TGTGCCAGCAGCCACCCGTGGGGCCTAAAAGAGACC. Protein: CASSHPWGLKET. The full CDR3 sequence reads CASSHPWGLKETQYF.

CDR3: CASGLGDRLTYNEQFF. CDR3 bases read: TGTGCTAGTGGTTTGGGGGACAGGCTTACCTACAATGAG. The rearrangement uses TRBV12-5 and TRBJ2-1, with TRBD1 matching over 8 bases. The read falls 3 residues short of the CDR3 end, and the missing part is taken from the germline J gene. Losses at the gene ends were 1 base for V and 2 bases for J; bases not matched to a gene: 4. Per germline, CDR1 LGHNT and CDR2 FRNRAP. The CDR3 has 16 residues.

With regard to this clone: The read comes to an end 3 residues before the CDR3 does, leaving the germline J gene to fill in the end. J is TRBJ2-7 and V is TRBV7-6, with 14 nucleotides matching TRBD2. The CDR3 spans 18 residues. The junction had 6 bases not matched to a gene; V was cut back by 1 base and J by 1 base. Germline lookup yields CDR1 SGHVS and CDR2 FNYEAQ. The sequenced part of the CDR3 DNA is TGTGCCAGCAGCTTAGGTGGACTAGCGGGAGGAGGGTCCTACGAG. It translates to CASSLGGLAGGGSYE. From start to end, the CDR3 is CASSLGGLAGGGSYEQYF.

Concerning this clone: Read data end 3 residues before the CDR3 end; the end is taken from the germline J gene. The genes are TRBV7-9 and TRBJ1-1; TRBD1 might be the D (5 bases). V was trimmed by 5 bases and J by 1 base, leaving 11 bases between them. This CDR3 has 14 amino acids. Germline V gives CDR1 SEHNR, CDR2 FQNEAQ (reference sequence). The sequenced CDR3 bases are TGTGCCAGCAGCCACAGGAATAGGAACACTGAA. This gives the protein CASSHRNRNTE. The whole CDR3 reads CASSHRNRNTEAFF. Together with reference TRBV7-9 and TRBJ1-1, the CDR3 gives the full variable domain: DTGVSQNPRHKITKRGQNVTFRCDPISEHNRLYWYRQTLGQGPEFLTYFQNEAQLEKSRLLSDRFSAERPKGSFSTLEIQRTEQGDSAMYLCASSHRNRNTEAFFGQGTRLTVV.